These 11 T cell receptor beta chains originate from one sample sequenced in a study of molecular identifiers for immune sequencing clone quantification. Using its own MiXCR run on the PCR reads, TCRdb lists one record per CDR3 protein. The sample shows about 500,000 distinct CDR3 sequences, about a fifth of them seen only once. The sequenced material came from naive CD8+ T cells from blood, with Jurkat cell RNA spiked in. Specified subset: FACS-sorted CD8+CD4-CCR7+CD45RA+ naive T cells. The receptor set was obtained from a human donor in good health. Some libraries in this study had Jurkat cell RNA spiked in.

The chain couples TRBV6-6 to TRBJ2-7, with a possible D match to TRBD1 (6 bases). Per the germline V gene, CDR1 is MNHNY and CDR2 is SVGAGI (reference sequence). This CDR3 comprises 16 residues. The V end lost 0 bases, the J end lost 2 bases, and 14 bases lay between the germline ends. The CDR3 bases are TGTGCCAGCAGTTACTCCTCCGGGACACTTGCCTACGAGCAGTACTTC. This encodes CASSYSSGTLAYEQYF.

The CDR3 protein is CASSSSGGETQYF. CDR3 coding DNA: TGTGCCAGCAGCTCTAGCGGGGGAGAGACCCAGTACTTC. The V and J genes are TRBV5-4 and TRBJ2-5, with 10 bases aligning to TRBD2. Trimming cost V 3 bases and J 4 bases; bases outside gene matches: 0. This CDR3 contains 13 residues. Germline CDR1 is SGHNT and CDR2 is YYREEE (reference sequence).

V gene TRBV14 combines with J gene TRBJ2-6; no definite D call. Germline values: CDR1 SGHDN, CDR2 FVKESK. The CDR3 has 14 residues. With 4 bases removed from V and 1 base from J, the gap between germline ends came to 5 bases. The CDR3 sequence: CASSPISGANVLTF. For the CDR3, the DNA is TGTGCCAGCAGCCCTATTTCTGGGGCCAACGTCCTGACTTTC.

Turning to this clonotype: A much larger clone differs by one base, so this may be a read error. CDR3 amino acids: CSARVLSEGAYEQYF. The CDR3 DNA is TGCAGTGCTAGAGTTTTGTCGGAGGGGGCCTACGAGCAGTACTTC. This chain connects TRBV20-1 to TRBJ2-7, with D tentatively TRBD1 or TRBD2 (6 bases each). CDR1 and CDR2 (germline): DFQATT, SNEGSKA (reference sequence). This CDR3 comprises 15 residues. V lost 1 base and J lost 2, with 15 bases in between.

J is TRBJ2-2 and V is TRBV7-6; 9 bases fit TRBD1. The CDR3 has 15 amino acids. From germline, CDR1 is SGHVS and CDR2 FNYEAQ. V was clipped by 4 bases and J by 7 bases; unmatched bases: 7. The CDR3 coding sequence is TGTGCCAGCAGCTCCGGACAGGGGCAGGGCGGGGAGCTGTTTTTT. Residues: CASSSGQGQGGELFF.

A remark on this clonotype: This may arise from a read error, as a much more abundant clone is one base away. No conserved phenylalanine or tryptophan is present at the end of the CDR3, so a read error is the likely explanation. The chain employs TRBV29-1 and TRBJ2-7; 9 nucleotides align to TRBD1. V was clipped by 4 bases and J by 7 bases; unmatched bases: 8. The CDR3 is 13 residues long. Germline assignment: CDR1 SQVTM and CDR2 ANQGSEA. In DNA, the CDR3 is TGCAGCGTTGGACCGGGACAGGGTTATGAGCAGTACCTC. Protein product: CSVGPGQGYEQYL.

There are a few counts of this clonotype. V gene TRBV9 combines with J gene TRBJ2-2, with TRBD1 matching 7 bases. Trimming cost V 3 bases and J 5 bases; bases outside gene matches: 7. The germline CDR1 and CDR2 sequences are SGDLS and YYNGEE. The CDR3 spans 15 residues. CDR3 in amino acids: CASSEWDSKTGELFF. DNA for the CDR3: TGTGCCAGCAGCGAATGGGACAGCAAAACCGGGGAGCTGTTTTTT.

The sample holds a few counts of this clonotype. V is TRBV20-1 and J is TRBJ2-7; D is possibly TRBD2 (5 bases). CDR3 size: 13 residues. The V gene lost 6 bases and the J gene lost 0 bases, with 12 bases spanning the gap. Germline CDR1 reads DFQATT; CDR2 reads SNEGSKA (reference sequence). The CDR3 reads CSARPGLSYEQYF. CDR3 nucleotide sequence: TGCAGTGCCCGCCCCGGACTCTCCTACGAGCAGTACTTC.

This clonotype was observed at least ten times. The gene calls are TRBV24-1 and TRBJ2-2, with 9 bases identical to TRBD1. V lost 1 base and J lost 0; bases outside the gene matches: 2. Germline V CDR1 and CDR2: KGHDR, SFDVKD. This CDR3 spans 17 amino acids. The CDR3 reads CATSDFGTGTNTGELFF. The CDR3 DNA is TGTGCCACCAGTGATTTTGGGACAGGGACGAACACCGGGGAGCTGTTTTTT.

This clonotype was recorded a few times. This chain joins TRBV20-1 and TRBJ2-7; 10 bases align to TRBD1. Trimming removed 8 bases from V and 2 bases from J; junction bases left unmatched: 12. The CDR3 has 15 residues. Germline loops: CDR1 DFQATT, CDR2 SNEGSKA (reference sequence). CDR3 DNA: TGCAGTCCCCGTTTGCCGACAGGGGGCCCCTACGAGCAGTACTTC. Encoded protein: CSPRLPTGGPYEQYF.

This clonotype was seen a handful of times. The rearrangement joins TRBV4-3 to TRBJ1-1, with 8 bases that match TRBD1. Germline V CDR1 and CDR2: LGHNA, YSLEER. Trimming took 0 bases from V and 4 from J; bases not matched to a gene: 7. This CDR3 region has 16 residues. CDR3 region: CASSQDGTGWSTEAFF. The CDR3 bases are TGCGCCAGCAGCCAAGATGGGACAGGTTGGAGCACTGAAGCTTTCTTT.